The 24 T cell receptor beta chains in this list originate from one sample, sequenced in a study of long-term antiretroviral therapy in people with HIV. Samples were assayed with immunoSEQ v3.0 at survey level. Sequencing was performed with immunoSEQ multiplex PCR; in TCRdb, only in-frame clones are kept and a portion is missing. Of about 39,000 clones listed, roughly nine tenths were seen once; the top ten hold under 4.5%. This specimen was unsorted PBMCs, taken 1.2 years after starting antiretroviral therapy. The receptor source for this set is a woman aged 45-65 years with HIV.

The chain links TRBV2 to TRBJ2-3; the D call may be TRBD1 or TRBD2 (5 bases each). The CDR3 loop spans 13 amino acids. Trimming stripped 7 bases from V and 5 bases from J, with 13 bases between. Germline-derived CDR1 and CDR2 are SNHLY and FYNNEI. For the CDR3, the DNA is TGTGCCAGCACGAGGGACCGTGGAGATACGCAGTATTTT. This gives the protein CASTRDRGDTQYF.

The chain joins TRBV6-6 to TRBJ1-2, with TRBD1 matching 7 bases. The CDR3 totals 15 residues. Germline V CDR1 and CDR2: MNHNY, SVGAGI (reference sequence). Trimming at V came to 6 bases and at J to 5 bases, leaving 12 bases not matched to a gene. CDR3 amino acids: CASRQDPGTVYGYTF. CDR3 sequence (DNA): TGTGCCAGCAGACAGGACCCTGGGACAGTGTATGGCTACACCTTC.

This clone is medium-sized by share. This sequence joins TRBV5-1 and TRBJ2-3; 16 bases are shared with TRBD2. CDR1 is SGHRS and CDR2 is YFSETQ in the germline V gene. V dropped 4 bases and J dropped 4; count of bases not matched to a gene: 6. This CDR3 region has 17 residues. CDR3 DNA: TGCGCCAGCAGCGGGACTAGCGGGGGGGCCGGGTCAGATACGCAGTATTTT. Translated, it gives CASSGTSGGAGSDTQYF.

V gene TRBV11-1 combines with J gene TRBJ1-1; D might be TRBD1 (5 bases). This CDR3 has 16 residues. V was clipped by 0 bases and J by 6 bases, with 17 bases between them. Germline V gene lookup returns CDR1 SGHAT and CDR2 FQDESV (reference sequence). CDR3 protein: CASSLAGRARDPEAFF. For the CDR3, the DNA is TGTGCCAGCAGCTTAGCGGGCCGGGCGAGGGACCCTGAAGCTTTCTTT.

V gene TRBV27 combines with J gene TRBJ2-2, with 8 bases aligning to TRBD1. Germline-derived CDR1 and CDR2 are MNHEY and SMNVEV (reference sequence). V trimming: 2 bases; J trimming: 5 bases; junction bases outside the gene matches: 1. This CDR3 comprises 14 residues. The CDR3 here is CASSLGQGTGELFF. The CDR3 coding sequence is TGTGCCAGCAGTTTAGGACAGGGTACCGGGGAGCTGTTTTTT.

The chain employs TRBV30 and TRBJ1-1, with 7 positions matching TRBD1. V trimming: 3 bases; J trimming: 8 bases; junction bases outside the gene matches: 12. Germline lookup yields CDR1 GTSNPN and CDR2 SVGIG (reference sequence). The CDR3 has 14 residues. The CDR3 DNA is TGTGCCTGGAGCAAAACAGGGGTACTTCTCGAAGCTTTCTTT. Its translation: CAWSKTGVLLEAFF.

The rearrangement links TRBV5-1 to TRBJ2-7; maybe TRBD2 (7 bases). Trimming took off 2 bases at V and 3 bases at J, with 12 bases between the two ends. The CDR3 spans 14 residues. Germline CDR1 reads SGHRS; CDR2 reads YFSETQ. CDR3 DNA: TGCGCCAGCAGCTTTGGGGGGGCCAACTACGAGCAGTACTTC. Translation gives CASSFGGANYEQYF.

V and J are TRBV5-4 and TRBJ2-1, with TRBD2 matching 10 bases. Germline V gene lookup returns CDR1 SGHNT and CDR2 YYREEE (reference sequence). V was pared by 4 bases and J by 8 bases, with 3 bases of the junction left unmatched. The CDR3 sequence is 13 residues long. CDR3 nucleotides: TGTGCCAGCAGCCAAGGGACTAGCGATGAGCAGTTCTTC. As protein: CASSQGTSDEQFF.

V gene TRBV7-2 combines with J gene TRBJ2-1, with 13 bases matching TRBD2. This CDR3 contains 16 residues. Germline V CDR1 and CDR2: SGHTA, FQGNSA. The ends lost 3 bases at V and 9 bases at J; junction bases unmatched: 8. The CDR3 protein is CASSFSRLAGGTEQFF. The CDR3 DNA sequence: TGTGCCAGCAGCTTTTCCCGACTAGCGGGGGGAACTGAGCAGTTCTTC.

This chain links TRBV5-1 with TRBJ2-2; D tentatively fits TRBD1 or TRBD2 (5 bases each). CDR3 length: 14 amino acids. The ends were cut back, 2 bases at V and 6 bases at J, with 11 bases in the middle. The germline V gene encodes CDR1 SGHRS and CDR2 YFSETQ. The CDR3 reads CASSFRGEAGELFF. CDR3 DNA: TGCGCCAGCAGCTTTAGAGGGGAAGCCGGGGAGCTGTTTTTT.

This chain connects TRBV25-1 to TRBJ1-1, with TRBD1 identical over 10 bases. The length of the CDR3 is 13 residues. Germline assignment: CDR1 MGHDK and CDR2 SYGVNS. V gave up 6 bases and J gave up 6 bases; unmatched junction bases: 4. CDR3 bases: TGTGCCAGCAGCGGACAGGGGGAGGCTGAAGCTTTCTTT. Its protein product is CASSGQGEAEAFF.

This chain joins TRBV6-5 and TRBJ2-3; a possible D gene is TRBD2 (7 bases). CDR3 length equals 16 residues. The germline V gene has CDR1 MNHEY and CDR2 SVGAGI. V gave up 0 bases and J gave up 2 bases, with 12 bases separating them. The CDR3 region is CASSYSAAGATDTQYF. Written as DNA, the CDR3 is TGTGCCAGCAGTTACTCGGCGGCGGGGGCCACAGATACGCAGTATTTT.

The chain uses TRBV18 and TRBJ1-4, with D uncertain. The ends were cut back, 3 bases at V and 16 bases at J, with 18 bases in the middle. The CDR3 length is 13 residues. Germline assignment: CDR1 KGHSH and CDR2 LQKENI. CDR3 region: CASSPSTKPRRFF. The CDR3 nucleotides are TGTGCCAGCTCACCCTCTACGAAACCTCGGCGGTTTTTT.

The chain joins TRBV7-2 to TRBJ2-3, with unresolved D. CDR3 length equals 14 residues. Trimming pared 5 bases from V and 0 bases from J, leaving 9 bases between. Germline values: CDR1 SGHTA, CDR2 FQGNSA. Here the CDR3 reads CASSGVGSTDTQYF. CDR3 sequence (DNA): TGTGCCAGCAGCGGGGTCGGTAGCACAGATACGCAGTATTTT.

The chain joins TRBV30 to TRBJ2-5; D is possibly TRBD1 (5 bases). Trimming pared 1 base from V and 5 bases from J, leaving 11 bases between. This CDR3 is 13 amino acids long. Per the germline V gene, CDR1 is GTSNPN and CDR2 is SVGIG (reference sequence). The CDR3 bases are TGTGCCTGGAGTGCTCGGGCAGGGGAGACCCAGTACTTC. Translating gives CAWSARAGETQYF.

This chain joins TRBV20-1 and TRBJ1-2, with D possibly matching TRBD1 (5 bases). The CDR3 runs to 11 residues. Germline CDR1 is DFQATT and CDR2 is SNEGSKA (reference sequence). V lost 1 base to trimming and J lost 6 bases, with 6 bases between them. The CDR3 protein is CSARGGDGYTF. Here the CDR3 DNA reads TGCAGTGCTAGAGGGGGGGATGGCTACACCTTC.

J is TRBJ2-5 and V is TRBV20-1; no definite D call. V dropped 2 bases and J dropped 2 bases, with 3 bases sitting between them. CDR3 length equals 11 residues. Looked up from germline, CDR1 is DFQATT and CDR2 is SNEGSKA (reference sequence). This CDR3 reads CSARSQETQYF. The CDR3 DNA is TGCAGTGCTAGATCTCAAGAGACCCAGTACTTC.

This sequence joins TRBV5-8 and TRBJ2-1; no clear D. Germline V gene data show CDR1 as SGHTS and CDR2 as YDEGEE. The V end was cut by 4 bases, the J end by 1 base, with 12 bases between. The CDR3 sequence is 15 residues long. This chain's CDR3 is CASSPGFSSYNEQFF. The CDR3 region has the DNA TGTGCCAGCAGCCCAGGATTTTCTTCCTACAATGAGCAGTTCTTC.

This rearrangement joins TRBV6-6 to TRBJ1-1; D gene uncertain. The CDR3 length is 13 residues. The germline gives CDR1 MNHNY, CDR2 SVGAGI (reference sequence). V was trimmed by 0 bases and J by 3 bases, leaving 5 bases between them. The DNA of the CDR3 is TGTGCCAGCAGTTACTCGCAACACACTGAAGCTTTCTTT. This codes for CASSYSQHTEAFF.

The J gene is TRBJ1-2, the V gene TRBV9, with D possibly matching TRBD1 (5 bases). The CDR3 has 15 amino acids. Trimming left V 0 bases short and J 6 bases short, with 15 bases between. Per germline, CDR1 SGDLS and CDR2 YYNGEE. CDR3 coding DNA: TGTGCCAGCAGCGTAGCGGTGGGGGGGAGGGATGGCTACACCTTC. Protein: CASSVAVGGRDGYTF.

This clone appeared a single time. The chain carries TRBV29-1 and TRBJ1-2; 9 bases fit TRBD1. With V trimmed by 2 bases and J by 3 bases, 7 bases remained unmatched. CDR3 size: 15 residues. Germline lookup yields CDR1 SQVTM and CDR2 ANQGSEA. The CDR3: CSVESRGQGYYGYTF. Written as DNA, the CDR3 is TGCAGCGTTGAATCACGGGGACAGGGATACTATGGCTACACCTTC.

This rearrangement joins TRBV5-4 to TRBJ2-5; D is uncertain. Germline values: CDR1 SGHNT, CDR2 YYREEE (reference sequence). The CDR3 has 14 residues. V lost 2 bases and J lost 2, with 10 bases in between. The CDR3 sequence: CASSLGISQETQYF. In DNA form, the CDR3 reads TGTGCCAGCAGCTTAGGAATATCACAAGAGACCCAGTACTTC.

The chain couples TRBV29-1 to TRBJ2-3, with TRBD2 identical over 9 bases. Trimming removed 6 bases from V and 3 bases from J; junction bases left unmatched: 10. CDR3 length: 15 residues. Germline V lookup: CDR1 SQVTM, CDR2 ANQGSEA. Written as DNA, the CDR3 is TGCAGCGTCTCGCCGCGCGGGGGGGCAACAGATACGCAGTATTTT. Its protein product is CSVSPRGGATDTQYF.

The gene calls are TRBV30 and TRBJ2-2; 11 nucleotides align to TRBD2. This CDR3 comprises 15 residues. Germline CDR1 GTSNPN, CDR2 SVGIG (reference sequence). The J segment lost 5 bases and the V segment lost 3 bases, leaving 5 bases of the junction unmatched. CDR3 DNA: TGTGCCTGGAGAATAGCGGGGGGGCGGACCGGGGAGCTGTTTTTT. The encoded protein is CAWRIAGGRTGELFF.